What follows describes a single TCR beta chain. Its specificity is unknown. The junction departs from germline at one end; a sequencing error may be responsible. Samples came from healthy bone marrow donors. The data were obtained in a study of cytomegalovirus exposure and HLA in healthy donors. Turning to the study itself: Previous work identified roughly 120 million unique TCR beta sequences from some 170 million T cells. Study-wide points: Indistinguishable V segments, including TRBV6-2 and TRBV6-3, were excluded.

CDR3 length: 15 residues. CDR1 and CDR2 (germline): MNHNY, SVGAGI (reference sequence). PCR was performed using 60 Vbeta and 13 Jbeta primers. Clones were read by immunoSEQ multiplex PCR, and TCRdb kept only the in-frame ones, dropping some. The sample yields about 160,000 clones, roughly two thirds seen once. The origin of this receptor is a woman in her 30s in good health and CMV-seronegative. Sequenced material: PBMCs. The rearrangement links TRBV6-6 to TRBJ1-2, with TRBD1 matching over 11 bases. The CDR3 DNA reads TGTGCCAGCAGTTATCGGACAGGGGGCAATTATGGCTACCCCTTC. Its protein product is CASSYRTGGNYGYPF.